The next 8 T cell receptor beta chains were all read from a single sample in a study of T cell repertoires in cytomegalovirus infection. These TCRs' antigens remain unknown. TCRdb passed the reads through MiXCR, listing each CDR3 protein once. The sample records 650,000 to 850,000 distinct CDR3 sequences, about 27% being singletons. The input for sequencing was cultured CD8+ T cells from PBMCs, taken from culture after CMV antigen stimulation. These TCRs come from a human donor in good health (CMV status not recorded). Some clones in this sample may be carry-over from other donors' samples.

This clonotype occurred many times. The gene calls are TRBV27 and TRBJ2-1, with no clear D. Germline V gene sequence: CDR1 MNHEY, CDR2 SMNVEV (reference sequence). CDR3 length: 13 amino acids. The V end was cut by 6 bases, the J end by 4 bases, with 10 bases between. CDR3 nucleotides: TGTGCCAGCAGCTTGGGCGCTTACAATGAGCAGTTCTTC. Its protein is CASSLGAYNEQFF.

This clonotype has a handful of counts. This CDR3 is CASSEEGTSGQETQYF. CDR3 in DNA: TGTGCCAGCAGTGAAGAGGGGACTAGCGGGCAAGAGACCCAGTACTTC. The gene calls are TRBV2 and TRBJ2-5, with TRBD2 identical over 12 bases. The CDR3 spans 16 residues. V lost 1 base and J lost 2; bases outside the gene matches: 2. Germline V CDR1 and CDR2: SNHLY, FYNNEI.

The V call is TRBV20-1, the J call TRBJ2-3; the D gene is possibly TRBD1 (5 bases). Deletions cut 7 bases from V and 3 bases from J, with 14 bases between. The germline V gene has CDR1 DFQATT and CDR2 SNEGSKA (reference sequence). The CDR3 contains 13 residues. CDR3 sequence reads: CSGIPGATDTQYF. The CDR3 nucleotides are TGCAGTGGGATCCCTGGGGCTACAGATACGCAGTATTTT.

This clonotype was picked up a small number of times. This chain joins TRBV3-1 and TRBJ1-2; unclear D gene. Looked up from germline, CDR1 is LGHDT and CDR2 is YNNKEL (reference sequence). The CDR3 spans 11 residues. V gave up 2 bases and J gave up 10 bases, with 8 bases separating them. The CDR3: CASSQTSLYTF. The CDR3 nucleotides are TGTGCCAGCAGCCAAACCAGTCTCTACACCTTC. The whole variable domain, filled in from reference TRBV3-1 and TRBJ1-2, reads DTAVSQTPKYLVTQMGNDKSIKCEQNLGHDTMYWYKQDSKKFLKIMFSYNNKELIINETVPNRFSPKSPDKAHLNLHINSLELGDSAVYFCASSQTSLYTFGSGTRLTVV.

CDR3 DNA sequence: TGCAGCGTTGAAGCGGGGTACACTGAAGCTTTCTTT. Encoded protein: CSVEAGYTEAFF. The genes are TRBV29-1 and TRBJ1-1; D uncertain. CDR1 is SQVTM and CDR2 is ANQGSEA in the germline V gene. V was trimmed by 1 base and J by 3 bases, leaving 6 bases between them. CDR3 size: 12 residues.

The table lists this clonotype with a count of one. This chain joins TRBV20-1 and TRBJ2-2; 11 nucleotides match TRBD1. J was trimmed by 4 bases and V by 5 bases; bases with no gene match: 6. CDR1 is DFQATT and CDR2 is SNEGSKA in the germline V gene (reference sequence). This CDR3 has 15 residues. DNA for the CDR3: TGCAGTGCTGCGCAGGACAGGGGGCTCACCGGGGAGCTGTTTTTT. It translates to CSAAQDRGLTGELFF.

This chain joins TRBV20-1 and TRBJ1-2, with D tentatively TRBD1 (6 bases). Trimming shortened V by 0 bases and J by 8 bases, and 13 bases separated the two germline ends. The germline V gene encodes CDR1 DFQATT and CDR2 SNEGSKA (reference sequence). The CDR3 consists of 13 residues. CDR3 nucleotides: TGCAGTGCTAGAGAGCAGGGAACAGGGGGCTACACCTTC. It is translated as CSAREQGTGGYTF.

The chain employs TRBV20-1 and TRBJ1-6; D call uncertain. The CDR3 is 17 amino acids. Germline lookup yields CDR1 DFQATT and CDR2 SNEGSKA (reference sequence). V was pared by 5 bases and J by 0 bases, with 17 bases between. The CDR3 DNA is TGCAGTGCTCCAGTGAGCCAGGAGAGCTCCTATAATTCACCCCTCCACTTT. Protein product: CSAPVSQESSYNSPLHF.